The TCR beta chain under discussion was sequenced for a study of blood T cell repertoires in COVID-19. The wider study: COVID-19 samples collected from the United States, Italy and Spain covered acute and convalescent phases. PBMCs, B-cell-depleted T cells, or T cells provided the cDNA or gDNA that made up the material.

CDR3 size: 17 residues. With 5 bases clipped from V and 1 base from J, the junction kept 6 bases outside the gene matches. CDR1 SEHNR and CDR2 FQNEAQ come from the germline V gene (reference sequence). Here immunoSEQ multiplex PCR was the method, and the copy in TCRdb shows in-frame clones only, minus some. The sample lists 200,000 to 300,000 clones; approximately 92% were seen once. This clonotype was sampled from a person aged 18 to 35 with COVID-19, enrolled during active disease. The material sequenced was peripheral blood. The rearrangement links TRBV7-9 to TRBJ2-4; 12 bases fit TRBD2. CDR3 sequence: CASSPRLAGEAKNIQYF. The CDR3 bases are TGTGCCAGCAGCCCCCGACTAGCGGGAGAGGCCAAAAACATTCAGTACTTC.